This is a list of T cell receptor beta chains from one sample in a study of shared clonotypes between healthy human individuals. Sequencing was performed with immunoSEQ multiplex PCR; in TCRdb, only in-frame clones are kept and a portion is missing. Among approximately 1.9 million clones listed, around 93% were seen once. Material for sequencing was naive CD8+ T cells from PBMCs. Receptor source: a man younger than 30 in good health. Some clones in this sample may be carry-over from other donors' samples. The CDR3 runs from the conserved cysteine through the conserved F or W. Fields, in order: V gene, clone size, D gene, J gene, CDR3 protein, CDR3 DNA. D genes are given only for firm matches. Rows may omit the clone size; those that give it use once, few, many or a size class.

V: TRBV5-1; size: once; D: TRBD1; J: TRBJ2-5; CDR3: CASSGTGGKGETQYF; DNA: TGCGCCAGCAGCGGGACAGGGGGAAAGGGGGAGACCCAGTACTTC
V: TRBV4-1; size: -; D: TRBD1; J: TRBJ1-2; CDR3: CASSPKEGTGGRYGYTF; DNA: TGCGCCAGCAGCCCCAAGGAGGGGACAGGGGGTAGATATGGCTACACCTTC
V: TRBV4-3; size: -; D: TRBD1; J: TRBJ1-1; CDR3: CASSQVYPVGQGVSGTEAFF; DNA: TGCGCCAGCAGCCAAGTGTATCCCGTGGGACAGGGGGTCTCGGGCACTGAAGCTTTCTTT
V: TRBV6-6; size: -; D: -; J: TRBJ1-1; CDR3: CASSPTHLYTNEAFF; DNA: TGTGCCAGCAGTCCGACCCACCTCTACACGAATGAAGCTTTCTTT
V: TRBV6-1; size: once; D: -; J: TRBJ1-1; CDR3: CASSTTREAFF; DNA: TGTGCCAGCAGTACGACAAGGGAAGCTTTCTTT
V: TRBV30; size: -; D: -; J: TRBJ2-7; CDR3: CAWSPDNELEQYF; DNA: TGTGCCTGGAGCCCTGATAATGAGCTCGAGCAGTACTTC
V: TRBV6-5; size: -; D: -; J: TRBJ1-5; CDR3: CASRGLGGNQPQHF; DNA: TGTGCCAGCAGAGGCCTCGGTGGCAATCAGCCCCAGCATTTT
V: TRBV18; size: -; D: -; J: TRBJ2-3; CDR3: CASSPLNARVTDTQYF; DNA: TGTGCCAGCTCACCACTCAACGCCAGGGTCACAGATACGCAGTATTTT
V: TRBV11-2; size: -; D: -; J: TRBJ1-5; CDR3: CASSLAGTNQPQHF; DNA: TGTGCCAGCAGCTTAGCTGGCACCAATCAGCCCCAGCATTTT
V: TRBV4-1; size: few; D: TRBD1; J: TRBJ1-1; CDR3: CASSGTGGNTEAFF; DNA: TGCGCCAGCAGCGGGACAGGGGGCAACACTGAAGCTTTCTTT
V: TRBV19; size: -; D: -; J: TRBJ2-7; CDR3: CASSIGAPYEQYF; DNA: TGTGCCAGTAGTATCGGGGCCCCCTACGAGCAGTACTTC
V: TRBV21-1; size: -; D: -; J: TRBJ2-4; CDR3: CASSKKLIQYF; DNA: TGTGCCAGCAGCAAAAAGCTCATTCAGTACTTC
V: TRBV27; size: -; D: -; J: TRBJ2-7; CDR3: CASSLGRTYEQYF; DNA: TGTGCCAGCAGTTTAGGGCGGACCTACGAGCAGTACTTC
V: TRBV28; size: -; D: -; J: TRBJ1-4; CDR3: CASSLQLTPEKLFF; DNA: TGTGCCAGCAGTCTTCAGCTAACGCCTGAAAAACTGTTTTTT
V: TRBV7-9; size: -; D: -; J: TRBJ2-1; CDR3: CASSQRATERWINEQFF; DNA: TGTGCCAGCAGCCAACGGGCTACCGAACGGTGGATCAATGAGCAGTTCTTC
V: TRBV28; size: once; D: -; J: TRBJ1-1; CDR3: CASFHGGLRNTEAFF; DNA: TGTGCCAGTTTTCACGGGGGGTTGCGGAACACTGAAGCTTTCTTT
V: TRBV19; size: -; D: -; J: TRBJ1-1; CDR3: CASNFRGANTEAFF; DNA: TGTGCCAGTAACTTTCGGGGGGCGAACACTGAAGCTTTCTTT
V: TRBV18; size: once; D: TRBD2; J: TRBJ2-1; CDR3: CASSPPRVAGVYNEQFF; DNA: TGTGCCAGCTCACCACCAAGGGTTGCGGGAGTGTACAATGAGCAGTTCTTC
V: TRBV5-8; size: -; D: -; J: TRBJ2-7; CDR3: CASSLDSWKERSYEQYF; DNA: TGTGCCAGCAGCTTGGATTCATGGAAGGAAAGATCCTACGAGCAGTACTTC
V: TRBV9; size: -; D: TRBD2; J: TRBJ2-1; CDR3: CASSVASGDEQFF; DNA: TGTGCCAGCAGCGTAGCTAGCGGGGACGAGCAGTTCTTC
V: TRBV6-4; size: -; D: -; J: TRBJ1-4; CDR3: CASSDEGRDTTNEKLFF; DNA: TGTGCCAGCAGTGACGAGGGACGCGATACAACTAATGAAAAACTGTTTTTT
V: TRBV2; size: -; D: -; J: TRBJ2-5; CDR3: CASSEGLGETQYF; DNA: TGTGCCAGCAGTGAGGGCCTAGGGGAGACCCAGTACTTC
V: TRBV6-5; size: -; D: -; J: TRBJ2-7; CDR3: CASNSLQGTYEQYF; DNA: TGTGCCAGCAACTCCCTCCAGGGCACCTACGAGCAGTACTTC
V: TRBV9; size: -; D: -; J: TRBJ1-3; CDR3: CASSGPGVAGNTIYF; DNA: TGTGCCAGCAGCGGACCGGGGGTAGCCGGAAACACCATATATTTT
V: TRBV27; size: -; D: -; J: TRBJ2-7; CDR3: CASSPSSGTRTYEQYF; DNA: TGTGCCAGCAGTCCGAGCTCAGGGACAAGAACCTACGAGCAGTACTTC
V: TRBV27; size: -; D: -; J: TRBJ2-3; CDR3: CASSPSRGRGTDTQYF; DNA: TGTGCCAGCAGCCCCTCCCGGGGCCGGGGCACAGATACGCAGTATTTT
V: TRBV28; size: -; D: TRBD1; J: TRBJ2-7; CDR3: CASSQYPTGGLSHEQYF; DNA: TGTGCCAGCAGTCAATACCCCACAGGGGGCCTTTCCCACGAGCAGTACTTC
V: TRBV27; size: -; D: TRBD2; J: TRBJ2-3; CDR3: CASSPTQRGLTDTQYF; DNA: TGTGCCAGCAGTCCAACGCAGCGGGGCCTCACAGATACGCAGTATTTT
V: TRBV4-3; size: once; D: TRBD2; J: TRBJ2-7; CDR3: CASSQDLTLAGLYEQYF; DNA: TGCGCCAGCAGCCAAGATCTTACACTAGCGGGATTGTACGAGCAGTACTTC
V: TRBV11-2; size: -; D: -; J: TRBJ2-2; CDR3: CASSSLTNTGELFF; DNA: TGTGCCAGCAGTTCTCTCACAAACACCGGGGAGCTGTTTTTT
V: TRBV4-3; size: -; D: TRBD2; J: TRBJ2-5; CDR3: CASSQDLAGGPETQYF; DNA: TGCGCCAGCAGCCAAGATTTAGCGGGGGGCCCGGAGACCCAGTACTTC
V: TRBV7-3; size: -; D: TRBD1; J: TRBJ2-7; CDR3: CASSPYLQGVSSYEQYF; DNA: TGTGCCAGCAGCCCTTACCTCCAGGGGGTCAGCTCCTACGAGCAGTACTTC
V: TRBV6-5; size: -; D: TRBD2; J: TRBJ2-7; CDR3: CASSLGLGTNEQYF; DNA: TGTGCCAGCAGTTTGGGACTAGGGACGAACGAGCAGTACTTC
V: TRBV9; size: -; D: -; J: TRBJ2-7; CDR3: CASSVASGVPFYEQYF; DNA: TGTGCCAGCAGCGTAGCTTCCGGGGTACCTTTCTACGAGCAGTACTTC
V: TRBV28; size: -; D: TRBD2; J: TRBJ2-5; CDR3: CASSRPPQLAGVEETQYF; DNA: TGTGCCAGCAGTCGCCCACCACAACTAGCGGGAGTTGAGGAGACCCAGTACTTC
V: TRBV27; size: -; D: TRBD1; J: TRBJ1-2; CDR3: CASSLGQGLRGYTF; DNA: TGTGCCAGCAGTCTCGGACAGGGGTTGAGGGGCTACACCTTC
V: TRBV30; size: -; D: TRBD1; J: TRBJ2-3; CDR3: CAWELGTGTDTQYF; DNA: TGTGCCTGGGAATTAGGGACAGGGACGGATACGCAGTATTTT
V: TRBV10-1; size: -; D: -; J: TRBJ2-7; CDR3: CASRGDNYEQYF; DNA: TGCGCCAGCAGGGGGGATAACTACGAGCAGTACTTC
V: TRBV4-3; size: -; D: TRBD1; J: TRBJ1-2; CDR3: CASSPALWDRETYGYTF; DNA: TGCGCCAGCAGCCCCGCACTTTGGGACAGAGAAACCTATGGCTACACCTTC
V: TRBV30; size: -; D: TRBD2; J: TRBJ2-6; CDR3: CASRLAGIHSGANVLTF; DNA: TGTGCCTCCCGACTAGCGGGCATACACTCTGGGGCCAACGTCCTGACTTTC
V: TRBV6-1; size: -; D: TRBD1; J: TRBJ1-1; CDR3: CASSDQPGQGARRNTEAFF; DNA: TGTGCCAGCAGTGATCAACCGGGACAGGGGGCGAGAAGGAACACTGAAGCTTTCTTT
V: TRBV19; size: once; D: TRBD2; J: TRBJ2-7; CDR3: CASSLAGAGYEQYF; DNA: TGTGCCAGTAGTTTAGCGGGAGCGGGCTACGAGCAGTACTTC
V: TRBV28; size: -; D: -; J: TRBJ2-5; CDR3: CASSPGETYQETQYF; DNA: TGTGCCAGCAGCCCCGGGGAGACGTACCAAGAGACCCAGTACTTC
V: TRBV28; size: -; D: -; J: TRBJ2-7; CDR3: CASGVYGSLGYEQYF; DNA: TGTGCCAGCGGGGTCTACGGGAGCCTAGGGTACGAGCAGTACTTC
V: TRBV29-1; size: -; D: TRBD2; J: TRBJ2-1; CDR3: CSVDVLAGLGSSYNEQFF; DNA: TGCAGCGTTGATGTACTAGCGGGGCTGGGGAGCTCCTACAATGAGCAGTTCTTC
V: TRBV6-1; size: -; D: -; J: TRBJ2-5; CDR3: CASYHGTRQETQYF; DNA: TGTGCCAGCTACCATGGGACAAGACAAGAGACCCAGTACTTC
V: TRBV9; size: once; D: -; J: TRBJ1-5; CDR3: CASSAGGQPQHF; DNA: TGTGCCAGCAGCGCTGGGGGTCAGCCCCAGCATTTT
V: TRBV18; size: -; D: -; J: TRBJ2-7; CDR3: CASSPDRLTYEQYF; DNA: TGTGCCAGCTCACCCGACAGGCTAACCTACGAGCAGTACTTC
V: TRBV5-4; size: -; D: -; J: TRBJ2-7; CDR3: CAIDTGGGPSYEQYF; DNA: TGTGCCATCGATACCGGAGGGGGGCCATCCTACGAGCAGTACTTC
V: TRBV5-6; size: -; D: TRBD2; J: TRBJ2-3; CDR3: CASSPRSTSGRTDTQYF; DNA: TGTGCCAGCAGCCCGAGGTCTACTAGCGGGAGAACAGATACGCAGTATTTT
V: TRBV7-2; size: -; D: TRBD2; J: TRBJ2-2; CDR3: CASSPGTINTGELFF; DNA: TGTGCCAGCAGCCCCGGGACTATAAACACCGGGGAGCTGTTTTTT
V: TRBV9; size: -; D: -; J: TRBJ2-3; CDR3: CASSVAVALGTDTQYF; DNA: TGTGCCAGCAGCGTAGCGGTCGCCCTGGGCACAGATACGCAGTATTTT
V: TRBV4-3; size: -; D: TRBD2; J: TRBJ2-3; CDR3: CASSQTGSSGLSTDTQYF; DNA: TGCGCCAGCAGCCAAACAGGGTCTAGCGGGCTTAGCACAGATACGCAGTATTTT
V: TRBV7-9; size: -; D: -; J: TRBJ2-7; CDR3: CASSWGLDYEQYF; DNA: TGTGCCAGCAGCTGGGGACTCGACTACGAGCAGTACTTC